The next 3 T cell receptor beta chains were all read from a single sample in a study of CD8 T cells in Susac syndrome. Roughly 0.45 to 1 ug RNA was reverse transcribed with random hexamers. MiXCR, applied by TCRdb to the immunoSEQ multiplex PCR reads, yields one record per CDR3 protein. The sample holds around 300,000 distinct CDR3 sequences, 89% seen once. Source material: CD8+ T cells from PBMCs. These receptor sequences come from a human donor with multiple sclerosis.

The genes are TRBV29-1 and TRBJ2-2, with 9 nucleotides matching TRBD1. This CDR3 comprises 13 residues. After removal of 6 bases from V and 3 bases from J, the junction contained 2 bases not matched to a gene. Germline CDR1 SQVTM, CDR2 ANQGSEA. CDR3 DNA sequence: TGCAGCGTCCGGACAGGGGACACCGGGGAGCTGTTTTTT. Translated, it gives CSVRTGDTGELFF.

CDR3 coding DNA: TGTGCCAGTACCTCATCGGGACTAGCGGGGACCTCGGATGAGCAGTTCTTC. It encodes CASTSSGLAGTSDEQFF. V usage is TRBV19 and J usage is TRBJ2-1, with 13 bases fitting TRBD2. The V gene's germline CDR1 is LNHDA and CDR2 SQIVND (reference sequence). The CDR3 loop spans 17 amino acids. V shed 7 bases, J shed 8 bases, and the junction held 14 bases outside the gene matches.

V is TRBV6-5 and J is TRBJ1-3; no clear D. Germline values: CDR1 MNHEY, CDR2 SVGAGI. V was shortened by 2 bases and J by 6 bases, with 14 bases between the two germline ends. CDR3 length: 15 amino acids. CDR3 in DNA: TGTGCCAGCAGTTACGGAACATGGGCTCAAAACACCATATATTTT. Amino acids: CASSYGTWAQNTIYF.